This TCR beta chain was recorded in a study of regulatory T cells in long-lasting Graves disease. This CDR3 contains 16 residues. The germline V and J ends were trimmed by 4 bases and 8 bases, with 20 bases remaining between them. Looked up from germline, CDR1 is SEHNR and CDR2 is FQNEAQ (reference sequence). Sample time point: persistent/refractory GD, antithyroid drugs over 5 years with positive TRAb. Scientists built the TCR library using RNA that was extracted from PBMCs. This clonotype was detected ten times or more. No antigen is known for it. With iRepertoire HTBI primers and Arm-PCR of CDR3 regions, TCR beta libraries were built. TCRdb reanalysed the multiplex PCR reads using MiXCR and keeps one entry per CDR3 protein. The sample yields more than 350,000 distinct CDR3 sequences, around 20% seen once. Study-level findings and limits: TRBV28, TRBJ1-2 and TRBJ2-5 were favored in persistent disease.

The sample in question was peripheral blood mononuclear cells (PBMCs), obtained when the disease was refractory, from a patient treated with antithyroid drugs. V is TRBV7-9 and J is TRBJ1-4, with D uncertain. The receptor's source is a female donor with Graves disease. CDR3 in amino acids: CASSSLGPTSREKLFF. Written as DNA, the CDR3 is TGTGCCAGCAGCTCCCTGGGCCCTACCTCGAGGGAAAAACTGTTTTTT. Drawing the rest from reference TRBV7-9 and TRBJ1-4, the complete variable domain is DTGVSQNPRHKITKRGQNVTFRCDPISEHNRLYWYRQTLGQGPEFLTYFQNEAQLEKSRLLSDRFSAERPKGSFSTLEIQRTEQGDSAMYLCASSSLGPTSREKLFFGSGTQLSVL.